The T cell receptor (beta chain) described here comes from a study of blood T cell repertoires in COVID-19. Study background: Some COVID-19 samples were acute and others convalescent; all came from the United States, Italy and Spain. Sample material is recorded as cDNA or gDNA derived from T cells, B-cell-depleted T cells, or PBMCs.

CDR1 and CDR2 from the germline V gene are SQVTM and ANQGSEA. This CDR3 has 14 residues. Trimming took 4 bases from V and 3 from J, leaving 12 bases between them. Original methodology: The authors estimated nucleated cell counts from reference gene primer amplification. Generated by immunoSEQ multiplex PCR, the TCRdb table keeps only in-frame clones and is missing some. Clone size and the V and J calls come from that table; the DNA yielded D and trimming. The sample includes 200,000 to 300,000 clones, roughly 80% of them seen just once. This clone has a handful of counts. This TCR came from a woman of 80 years or more with acute or convalescent COVID-19. The sample consisted of peripheral blood. The chain has TRBV29-1 and TRBJ2-2; D is possibly TRBD2 (5 bases). For the CDR3, the DNA is TGCAGCGTTGGATACTTCGGGGACACCGGGGAGCTGTTTTTT. Amino acid sequence: CSVGYFGDTGELFF.